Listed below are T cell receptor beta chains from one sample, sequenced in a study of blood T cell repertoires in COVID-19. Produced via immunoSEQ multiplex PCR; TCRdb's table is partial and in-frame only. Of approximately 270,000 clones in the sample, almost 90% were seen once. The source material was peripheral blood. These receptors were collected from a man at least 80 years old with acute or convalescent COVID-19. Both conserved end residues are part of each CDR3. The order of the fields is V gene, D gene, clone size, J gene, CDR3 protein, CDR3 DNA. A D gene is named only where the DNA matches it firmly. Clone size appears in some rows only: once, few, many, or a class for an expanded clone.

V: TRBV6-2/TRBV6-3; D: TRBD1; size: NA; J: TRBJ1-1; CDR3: CASSVTGGNTEAFF; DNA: TGTGCCAGCAGTGTGACAGGGGGGAACACTGAAGCTTTCTTT
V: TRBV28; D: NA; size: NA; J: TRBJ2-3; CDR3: CASSSAVLLVSTDTQYF; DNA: TGTGCCAGCAGTTCCGCAGTTCTACTAGTTTCCACAGATACGCAGTATTTT
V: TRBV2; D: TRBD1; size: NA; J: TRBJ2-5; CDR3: CASSPDRARETQYF; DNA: TGTGCCAGCAGTCCTGACAGGGCTCGAGAGACCCAGTACTTC
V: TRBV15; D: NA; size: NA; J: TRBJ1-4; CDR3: CATSRDVRRGELFF; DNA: TGTGCCACCAGCAGAGATGTAAGGCGGGGAGAACTGTTTTTT
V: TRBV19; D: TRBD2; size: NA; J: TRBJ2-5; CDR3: CASSFGLAETQYF; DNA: TGTGCCAGTAGTTTCGGACTAGCGGAGACCCAGTACTTC
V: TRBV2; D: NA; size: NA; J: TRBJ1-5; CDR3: CASRRTVPNQPQHF; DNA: TGTGCCAGCAGAAGAACGGTCCCCAATCAGCCCCAGCATTTT
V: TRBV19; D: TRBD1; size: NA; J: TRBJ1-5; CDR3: CASSLRDRGFGNQPQHF; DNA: TGTGCCAGTAGTCTACGGGACAGGGGATTTGGCAATCAGCCCCAGCATTTT
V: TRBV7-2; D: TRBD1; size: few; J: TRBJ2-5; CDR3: CASSINRGNKGTQYF; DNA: TGTGCCAGCAGCATCAACAGGGGAAACAAAGGGACCCAGTACTTC
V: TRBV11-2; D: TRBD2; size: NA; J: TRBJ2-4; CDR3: CASSSSGTAKNIQYF; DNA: TGTGCCAGCAGCTCTAGCGGGACGGCCAAAAACATTCAGTACTTC
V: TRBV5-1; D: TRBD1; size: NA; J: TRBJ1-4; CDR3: CASSWDRGHDEKLFF; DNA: TGCGCCAGCAGCTGGGACAGGGGGCATGACGAAAAACTGTTTTTT
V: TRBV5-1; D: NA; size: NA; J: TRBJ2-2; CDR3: CASKAEANTGELFF; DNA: TGCGCCAGCAAAGCGGAGGCGAACACCGGGGAGCTGTTTTTT
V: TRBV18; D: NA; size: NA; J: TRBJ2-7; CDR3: CASSPSHGAGLAQQYF; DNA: TGTGCCAGCTCACCCAGTCACGGCGCGGGTCTAGCGCAGCAGTACTTC
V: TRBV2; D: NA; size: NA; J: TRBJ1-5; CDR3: CASSGTPPKHQPQHF; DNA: TGTGCCAGCAGTGGGACACCCCCAAAGCATCAGCCCCAGCATTTT
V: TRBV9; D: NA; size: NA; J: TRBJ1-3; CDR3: CASRGGETGNTIYF; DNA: TGTGCCAGCAGGGGAGGGGAGACTGGAAACACCATATATTTT
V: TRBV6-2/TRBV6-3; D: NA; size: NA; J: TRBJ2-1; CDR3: CASSSEGSYNEQFF; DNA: TGTGCCAGCAGTTCGGAGGGCTCCTACAATGAGCAGTTCTTC
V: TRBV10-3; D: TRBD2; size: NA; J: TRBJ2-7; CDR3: CAISGGGGSYEQYF; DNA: TGTGCCATCAGTGGCGGCGGGGGGTCCTACGAGCAGTACTTC
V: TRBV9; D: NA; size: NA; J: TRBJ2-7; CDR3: CASSQYGRGEQYF; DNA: TGTGCCAGCAGCCAATACGGTAGAGGCGAGCAGTACTTC
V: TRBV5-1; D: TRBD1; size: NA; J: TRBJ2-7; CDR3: CASSLELETGRREQYF; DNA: TGCGCCAGCAGCTTGGAGTTGGAGACAGGGAGACGCGAGCAGTACTTC
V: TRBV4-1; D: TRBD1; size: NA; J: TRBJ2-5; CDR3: CASSQAPGTGLGETQYF; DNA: TGCGCCAGCAGCCAAGCCCCCGGGACAGGGCTTGGAGAGACCCAGTACTTC
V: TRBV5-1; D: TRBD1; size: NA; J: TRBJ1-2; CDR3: CASSLVGQGDGYTF; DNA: TGCGCCAGCAGCTTGGTCGGACAGGGTGATGGCTACACCTTC
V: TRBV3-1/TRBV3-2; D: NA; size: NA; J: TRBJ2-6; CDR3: CASSPRFTSGANVLTF; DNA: TGTGCCAGCAGCCCTAGGTTCACCTCTGGGGCCAACGTCCTGACTTTC
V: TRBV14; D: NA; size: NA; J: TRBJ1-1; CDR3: CASSQDRVMTEAFF; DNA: TGTGCCAGCAGCCAAGACAGGGTGATGACTGAAGCTTTCTTT
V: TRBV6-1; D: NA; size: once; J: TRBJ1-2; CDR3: CASSSHRESGYTF; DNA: TGTGCCAGCAGTTCCCACAGGGAGAGTGGCTACACCTTC
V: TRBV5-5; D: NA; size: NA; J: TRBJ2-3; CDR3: CASSLITDTQYF; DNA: TGTGCCAGCAGCCTTATCACAGATACGCAGTATTTT
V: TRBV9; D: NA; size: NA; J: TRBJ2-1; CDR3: CASSVSGSSYNEQFF; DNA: TGTGCCAGCAGCGTAAGCGGGTCCTCCTACAATGAGCAGTTCTTC
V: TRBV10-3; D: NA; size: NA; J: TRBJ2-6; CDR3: CAISEPGYSGANVLTF; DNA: TGTGCCATCAGTGAGCCAGGGTACTCTGGGGCCAACGTCCTGACTTTC
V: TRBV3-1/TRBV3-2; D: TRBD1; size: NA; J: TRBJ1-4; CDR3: CASSLYPGQGIEKLFF; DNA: TGTGCCAGCAGCCTATACCCGGGACAGGGAATAGAAAAACTGTTTTTT
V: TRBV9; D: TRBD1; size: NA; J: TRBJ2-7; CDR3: CASSVAGTELYEQYF; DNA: TGTGCCAGCAGCGTAGCAGGGACAGAACTTTACGAGCAGTACTTC
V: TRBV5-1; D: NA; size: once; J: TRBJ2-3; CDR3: CASSSGSTNTDTQYF; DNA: TGCGCCAGCAGCTCGGGGTCCACTAACACAGATACGCAGTATTTT
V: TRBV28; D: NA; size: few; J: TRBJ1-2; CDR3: CASSLAGGRLGYTF; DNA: TGTGCCAGCAGTTTAGCGGGGGGAAGGCTTGGCTACACCTTC
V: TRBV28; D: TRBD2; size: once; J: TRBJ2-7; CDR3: CASSAAGPSYEQYF; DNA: TGTGCCAGCAGCGCAGCGGGACCCTCCTACGAGCAGTACTTC
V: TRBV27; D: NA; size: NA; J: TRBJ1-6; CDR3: CASSLGYSNSPLHF; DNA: TGTGCCAGCAGTTTAGGGTACAGTAATTCACCCCTCCACTTT
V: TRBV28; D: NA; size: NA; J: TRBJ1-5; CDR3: CASSLAGLYQPQHF; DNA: TGTGCCAGCAGTTTGGCGGGGTTATATCAGCCCCAGCATTTT
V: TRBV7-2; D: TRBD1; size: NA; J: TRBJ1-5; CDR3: CASSSPTGPNQPQHF; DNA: TGTGCCAGCAGCTCCCCGACAGGGCCAAATCAGCCCCAGCATTTT
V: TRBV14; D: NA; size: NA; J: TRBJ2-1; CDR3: CASSQVSFSYNEQFF; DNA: TGTGCCAGCAGCCAAGTCTCCTTCTCCTACAATGAGCAGTTCTTC
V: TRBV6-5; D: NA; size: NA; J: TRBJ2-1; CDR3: CASSSYDNEQFF; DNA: TGTGCCAGCAGTTCTTATGACAATGAGCAGTTCTTC
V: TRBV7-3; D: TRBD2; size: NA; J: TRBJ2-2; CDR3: CASSLYPPTSGGAIDGELFF; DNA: TGTGCCAGCAGCTTATATCCCCCGACTAGCGGGGGGGCAATAGACGGGGAGCTGTTTTTT